This TCR beta chain was captured by sequencing in a study of OX40 agonist ivuxolimab in advanced cancers. TCRdb keeps only in-frame clones here, not all; method: immunoSEQ multiplex PCR. In the table there are 55,000 to 90,000 clones, around 88% of which are singletons. V was shortened by 5 bases and J by 6 bases, with 17 bases between the two germline ends. This CDR3 has 15 residues. CDR1 MNHNS and CDR2 SASEGT come from the germline V gene. The chain carries TRBV6-1 and TRBJ1-3, with D uncertain. The sequencing here drew on CD4+ or CD8+ T cells sorted from blood, taken in a trial of the OX40 agonist ivuxolimab. This receptor was obtained from an adult with an advanced solid tumor such as melanoma, head and neck, liver or kidney cancer. The CDR3 DNA is TGTGCCAGCAGTCTTCCGTGGGGAGTGGAAAACACCATATATTTT. Amino acids: CASSLPWGVENTIYF.